Shown below are 26 T cell receptor beta chains from a single sample sequenced in a study of blood T cell repertoires in COVID-19. TCRdb keeps only in-frame clones here, not all; method: immunoSEQ multiplex PCR. The data hold under 300,000 clones, with 70% to 90% observed a single time. The specimen sequenced was peripheral blood. Every receptor here comes from a woman aged 40 to 55 who had recovered from COVID-19.

This clone was found once. The rearrangement joins TRBV4-3 to TRBJ2-7; the match to TRBD1 covers 8 bases. The germline CDR1 and CDR2 sequences are LGHNA and YSLEER. The CDR3 length is 15 residues. With 0 bases clipped from V and 9 bases from J, the junction kept 10 bases outside the gene matches. The CDR3 DNA reads TGCGCCAGCAGCCAAGATACGGACAGGGTCCGTGGGCAGTACTTC. It codes for CASSQDTDRVRGQYF.

This clone was observed once. The rearrangement uses TRBV2 and TRBJ2-2; possibly TRBD1 for D (6 bases). CDR1 and CDR2 (germline): SNHLY, FYNNEI. V dropped 6 bases and J dropped 8 bases, with 13 bases sitting between them. The CDR3 contains 13 residues. In DNA, the CDR3 is TGTGCCAGCAGGATACAGGGCTCGGGGGAGCTGTTTTTT. The encoded protein is CASRIQGSGELFF.

The rearrangement joins TRBV6-6 to TRBJ1-5, with 9 bases matching TRBD1. The germline V gene has CDR1 MNHNY and CDR2 SVGAGI (reference sequence). Unmatched junction bases numbered 8, after V lost 7 bases and J lost 4 bases. This CDR3 spans 15 amino acids. CDR3 amino acids: CASNSPGQGNQPQHF. The CDR3, as DNA: TGTGCCAGCAACTCTCCGGGACAGGGAAATCAGCCCCAGCATTTT.

The chain has TRBV11-2 and TRBJ2-3; TRBD2 is a possible D gene (5 bases). The CDR3 extends over 15 amino acids. V was cut by 2 bases and J by 1 base, with 10 bases left in between. Germline values: CDR1 SGHAT, CDR2 FQNNGV. The CDR3 loop is CASSLRGYGTDTQYF. The CDR3 nucleotides are TGTGCCAGCAGCTTACGGGGTTATGGCACAGATACGCAGTATTTT. Full variable domain (rest looked up from reference TRBV11-2 and TRBJ2-3): EAGVAQSPRYKIIEKRQSVAFWCNPISGHATLYWYQQILGQGPKLLIQFQNNGVVDDSQLPKDRFSAERLKGVDSTLKIQPAKLEDSAVYLCASSLRGYGTDTQYFGPGTRLTVL.

The chain recombines TRBV6-4 with TRBJ2-3, with 12 bases matching TRBD1. This CDR3 comprises 15 residues. Looked up from germline, CDR1 is MRHNA and CDR2 is SNTAGT. The V segment lost 2 bases and the J segment 4 bases; nucleotides outside the gene matches: 1. CDR3 amino acids: CASSDGTGGADTQYF. The CDR3 nucleotides are TGTGCCAGCAGTGACGGGACAGGGGGCGCAGATACGCAGTATTTT.

This chain joins TRBV5-6 and TRBJ1-2, with D maybe TRBD1 (5 bases). V was cut by 3 bases and J by 6 bases, with 12 bases left in between. The CDR3 totals 13 residues. CDR1 is SGHDT, CDR2 YYEEEE, per germline. In DNA form, the CDR3 reads TGTGCCAGCAGCTGGGGGGGTATGGATGGCTACACCTTC. Its protein is CASSWGGMDGYTF.

The rearrangement links TRBV14 to TRBJ1-3; weak D call: TRBD1 (5 bases). Germline lookup yields CDR1 SGHDN and CDR2 FVKESK. There are 14 residues in the CDR3. The V gene lost 2 bases and the J gene lost 3 bases, with 8 bases spanning the gap. The CDR3: CASSQRGNGNTIYF. In DNA form, the CDR3 reads TGTGCCAGCAGCCAACGGGGGAATGGAAACACCATATATTTT.

This chain connects TRBV6-5 to TRBJ2-7; D is perhaps TRBD1 (6 bases). The CDR3 has 15 residues. Germline CDR1 and CDR2: MNHEY and SVGAGI. Trimming removed 6 bases at V and 2 bases at J, with 17 bases between. CDR3 in amino acids: CASSTPGQPPYEQYF. The CDR3 region has the DNA TGTGCCAGCAGCACACCCGGACAGCCTCCCTACGAGCAGTACTTC.

The rearrangement uses TRBV20-1 and TRBJ1-5, with 9 bases lining up with TRBD1. The CDR3 has 13 residues. Losses at the gene ends were 3 bases for V and 6 bases for J; bases not matched to a gene: 3. CDR1 is DFQATT and CDR2 is SNEGSKA in the germline V gene (reference sequence). DNA of the CDR3: TGCAGTGCTAGTGGGACAGGGAGTCAGCCCCAGCATTTT. It translates to CSASGTGSQPQHF.

This clone has a handful of counts. The gene calls are TRBV7-9 and TRBJ2-2; 7 positions agree with TRBD1. The germline V gene has CDR1 SEHNR and CDR2 FQNEAQ (reference sequence). This CDR3 is built from 15 residues. Germline trimming cut 6 bases from V and 6 bases from J; bases unmatched to any gene: 10. CDR3 in amino acids: CASSRQGVLAGELFF. The CDR3 DNA reads as TGTGCCAGCAGTCGACAGGGTGTTCTTGCCGGGGAGCTGTTTTTT.

The rearrangement links TRBV11-3 to TRBJ1-1; TRBD1 aligns across 8 bases. With 0 bases clipped from V and 12 bases from J, the junction kept 12 bases outside the gene matches. There are 15 residues in the CDR3. CDR1 SGHNT and CDR2 YENEEA come from the germline V gene. Here the CDR3 DNA reads TGTGCCAGCAGCTTAGACAGGGGGCAATACCGGGAGACTTTCTTT. Encoded protein: CASSLDRGQYRETFF.

The rearrangement uses TRBV20-1 and TRBJ2-7; possibly TRBD1 for D (6 bases). In germline, CDR1 is DFQATT, CDR2 SNEGSKA (reference sequence). CDR3 length: 13 residues. V was shortened by 3 bases and J by 4 bases, with 13 bases between the two germline ends. The CDR3 protein is CSASSQGPYEQYF. The CDR3 region has the DNA TGCAGTGCTAGTTCACAGGGTCCTTACGAGCAGTACTTC.

The V and J genes are TRBV25-1 and TRBJ2-5, with D possibly being TRBD2 (5 bases). The length of the CDR3 is 13 residues. Germline values: CDR1 MGHDK, CDR2 SYGVNS. V was cut by 7 bases and J by 11 bases, with 20 bases left in between. The CDR3 region is CASTPGGVGKQYF. The CDR3 DNA is TGTGCCAGCACACCCGGAGGTGTTGGGAAGCAGTACTTC.

This chain links TRBV6-5 with TRBJ1-1, with TRBD1 matching over 8 bases. V was clipped by 5 bases and J by 5 bases; unmatched bases: 10. The germline V gene encodes CDR1 MNHEY and CDR2 SVGAGI. CDR3 length: 15 residues. In nucleotides, the CDR3 is TGTGCCAGCAGTCCTATGGACAGGGTCTCTACTGAAGCTTTCTTT. Translated, it gives CASSPMDRVSTEAFF.

The chain recombines TRBV5-1 with TRBJ1-3; D is possibly TRBD1 (5 bases). The CDR3 covers 15 residues. Germline-derived CDR1 and CDR2 are SGHRS and YFSETQ. V lost 4 bases to trimming and J lost 2 bases, with 13 bases between them. CDR3 region: CASSPGKSAGNTIYF. Written as DNA, the CDR3 is TGCGCCAGCAGCCCAGGGAAATCGGCTGGAAACACCATATATTTT.

The chain recombines TRBV6-5 with TRBJ1-2; possibly TRBD1 for D (5 bases). Per the germline V gene, CDR1 is MNHEY and CDR2 is SVGAGI. The length of the CDR3 is 13 residues. V was clipped by 11 bases and J by 5 bases, with 18 bases between them. The CDR3 coding sequence is TGTGCCTCTCACCGGGGGGTCGATTATGGCTACACCTTC. Residues: CASHRGVDYGYTF.

This clone was seen a handful of times. The chain uses TRBV5-4 and TRBJ2-7; 7 bases align to TRBD1. The length of the CDR3 is 15 residues. J lost 5 bases, V lost 2 bases, and 10 bases had no gene match. Germline V gene sequence: CDR1 SGHNT, CDR2 YYREEE (reference sequence). DNA for the CDR3: TGTGCCAGCAGCTTAGAGGGACAGAGAGGGGACGAGCAGTACTTC. The encoded protein is CASSLEGQRGDEQYF. The full variable domain, its missing parts supplied by reference TRBV5-4 and TRBJ2-7, is ETGVTQSPTHLIKTRGQQVTLRCSSQSGHNTVSWYQQALGQGPQFIFQYYREEENGRGNFPPRFSGLQFPNYSSELNVNALELDDSALYLCASSLEGQRGDEQYFGPGTRLTVT.

The chain carries TRBV3-1 (or the pseudogene TRBV3-2) and TRBJ2-3; 11 nucleotides align to TRBD2. Germline CDR1 is LGHDT and CDR2 is YNNKEL (reference sequence). The V segment lost 0 bases and the J segment 0 bases; nucleotides outside the gene matches: 17. CDR3 length: 22 residues. The chain's CDR3 is CASSQDPEIAGGPVYSTDTQYF. CDR3 sequence (DNA): TGTGCCAGCAGCCAAGATCCGGAGATAGCGGGGGGGCCGGTGTATAGCACAGATACGCAGTATTTT.

Regarding this clone: This sequence may be a read error, since a much larger clone differs from it by one base. The rearrangement joins TRBV7-9 to TRBJ2-7; 11 positions match TRBD1. The CDR3 is 14 amino acids. The germline gives CDR1 SEHNR, CDR2 FQNEAQ (reference sequence). J lost 4 bases, V lost 3 bases, and 2 bases had no gene match. The CDR3 spells CASSFRDRGYEQYF. CDR3 DNA: TGTGCCAGCAGCTTCCGGGACAGGGGGTACGAGCAGTACTTC.

The chain has TRBV7-9 and TRBJ2-2; possible D gene TRBD1, 6 bases. The V gene's germline CDR1 is SEHNR and CDR2 FQNEAQ (reference sequence). V gave up 4 bases and J gave up 1 base, with 10 bases separating them. The CDR3 runs 15 residues. The CDR3 here is CASSSGQLNTGELFF. In DNA, the CDR3 is TGTGCCAGCAGCTCCGGACAGCTGAACACCGGGGAGCTGTTTTTT. Filled out from reference TRBV7-9 and TRBJ2-2, the complete variable domain reads DTGVSQNPRHKITKRGQNVTFRCDPISEHNRLYWYRQTLGQGPEFLTYFQNEAQLEKSRLLSDRFSAERPKGSFSTLEIQRTEQGDSAMYLCASSSGQLNTGELFFGEGSRLTVL.

The J gene is TRBJ2-2, the V gene TRBV7-2; D not certain. The CDR3 has 14 residues. V was clipped by 5 bases and J by 9 bases, with 16 bases between them. CDR1 is SGHTA and CDR2 is FQGNSA in the germline V gene. The DNA for the CDR3 is TGTGCCAGCAGCCCATCGCTAGTTTCGCGGGAGCTGTTTTTT. Translation gives CASSPSLVSRELFF.

This clone has only one observation. The chain employs TRBV11-3 and TRBJ2-3, with 8 positions matching TRBD1. The CDR3 spans 15 residues. V shed 1 base and J 2 bases; nucleotides not matched to a gene: 2. In germline, CDR1 is SGHNT, CDR2 YENEEA. The CDR3 sequence: CASSLGTGHTDTQYF. The CDR3 DNA follows: TGTGCCAGCAGCTTAGGGACAGGGCACACAGATACGCAGTATTTT.

This clone showed up just a few times. This chain connects TRBV4-3 to TRBJ2-6, with a weak D call TRBD2 (5 bases). V lost 1 base, J lost 6 bases, and 16 bases lay in between. Germline V lookup: CDR1 LGHNA, CDR2 YSLEER. The CDR3 consists of 17 residues. In DNA, the CDR3 is TGCGCCAGCAGCCAAGTTTTACGGGGATTGGCGGCCAACGTCCTGACTTTC. Amino acids: CASSQVLRGLAANVLTF.

The genes are TRBV7-8 and TRBJ2-3; perhaps TRBD1 as D (6 bases). V lost 1 base and J 8 bases, leaving 19 bases between the germline ends. Germline V CDR1 and CDR2: SGHVS, FQNEAQ. This CDR3 comprises 16 residues. CDR3 nucleotide sequence: TGTGCCAGCAGCTTAGTGGACAGCAAGCGGATGGGTACGCAGTATTTT. This codes for CASSLVDSKRMGTQYF.

The chain is built from TRBV30 and TRBJ2-3; the match to TRBD2 covers 8 bases. V was clipped by 3 bases and J by 0 bases; unmatched bases: 2. CDR3 length: 14 amino acids. Germline lookup yields CDR1 GTSNPN and CDR2 SVGIG (reference sequence). The CDR3 is CAWRERGSTDTQYF. The CDR3 DNA reads as TGTGCCTGGAGGGAGCGGGGGAGCACAGATACGCAGTATTTT.

V gene TRBV9 combines with J gene TRBJ1-4, with D possibly TRBD1 on 6 matching bases. With 4 bases removed from V and 6 bases from J, the gap between germline ends came to 19 bases. This CDR3 contains 16 residues. Germline CDR1 reads SGDLS; CDR2 reads YYNGEE. The CDR3 nucleotides read TGTGCCAGCAGCCCCTCGGGTGGGGGGGCGGATGAAAAACTGTTTTTT. Translation gives CASSPSGGGADEKLFF. Full variable domain (rest looked up from reference TRBV9 and TRBJ1-4): DSGVTQTPKHLITATGQRVTLRCSPRSGDLSVYWYQQSLDQGLQFLIQYYNGEERAKGNILERFSAQQFPDLHSELNLSSLELGDSALYFCASSPSGGGADEKLFFGSGTQLSVL.